These T cell receptor beta chains were read from a single sample in a study of yellow fever vaccine responses in identical twins. One entry per CDR3 protein results from TCRdb running MiXCR on the RT-PCR reads. The sample carries about 1,100 distinct CDR3 sequences, about four fifths recorded once. This specimen was T cells from blood (PBMCs), unsorted or a sorted subset (not recorded which), taken before or after yellow fever vaccination (not recorded which). The receptors derive from a female donor who received the yellow fever vaccine. The CDR3 runs from the conserved cysteine through the conserved F or W. Fields, in order: CDR3 DNA, CDR3 protein, J gene, V gene, D gene, clone size. D genes are given only for firm matches. For some rows the clone size is stated as once, few or many, or as a class when expanded; others skip it.

CDR3nt: TGCGCCAGCGGACAGGGGGCCCAGCCCCAGCATTTT
CDR3aa: CASGQGAQPQHF
j_gene: TRBJ1-5
v_gene: TRBV10-1
d_gene: TRBD1
abundance: NA

CDR3nt: TGTGCCAGCTCACCCTGGACAGGGGGGTCCAATGAGCAGTTCTTC
CDR3aa: CASSPWTGGSNEQFF
j_gene: TRBJ2-1
v_gene: TRBV18
d_gene: TRBD1
abundance: NA

CDR3nt: TGTGCCAGCAGCTCGCTCCTCACTAGCCGCCCCTATCTTGAGCAGTTCTTC
CDR3aa: CASSSLLTSRPYLEQFF
j_gene: TRBJ2-1
v_gene: TRBV11-2
d_gene: NA
abundance: NA

CDR3nt: TGCGCCAGCAGCCAACGGACAGGGGGCGTTACTGAAGCTTTCTTT
CDR3aa: CASSQRTGGVTEAFF
j_gene: TRBJ1-1
v_gene: TRBV4-1
d_gene: TRBD1
abundance: NA

CDR3nt: TGTGCCACCAGCAGAGGGACCTTTGGGGGGGCCAACGTCCTGACTTTC
CDR3aa: CATSRGTFGGANVLTF
j_gene: TRBJ2-6
v_gene: TRBV15
d_gene: NA
abundance: NA

CDR3nt: TGTGCCATCAGTGAGTGGGACAATAGCAATCAGCCCCAGCATTTT
CDR3aa: CAISEWDNSNQPQHF
j_gene: TRBJ1-5
v_gene: TRBV6-1
d_gene: NA
abundance: NA

CDR3nt: TGTGCCAGCGCCAGGGGGGGTCGGCAAGAGACCCAGTACTTC
CDR3aa: CASARGGRQETQYF
j_gene: TRBJ2-5
v_gene: TRBV6-1
d_gene: NA
abundance: NA

CDR3nt: TGTGCCAGCAGGGGACAGGGGCTACGAATGCAGCCCCAGCATTTT
CDR3aa: CASRGQGLRMQPQHF
j_gene: TRBJ1-5
v_gene: TRBV6-1
d_gene: TRBD1
abundance: NA

CDR3nt: TGTGCCAGTAGTATTGAAGCGGGAGAAGACTACGAGCAGTACTTC
CDR3aa: CASSIEAGEDYEQYF
j_gene: TRBJ2-7
v_gene: TRBV19
d_gene: TRBD2
abundance: NA

CDR3nt: TGTGCCACCAGCACTGGGACAGTGGTACCTGGAAACACCATATATTTT
CDR3aa: CATSTGTVVPGNTIYF
j_gene: TRBJ1-3
v_gene: TRBV15
d_gene: TRBD1
abundance: NA

CDR3nt: TGTGCCAGCAGTTACCTGCGGGACAGGGTAATCTCCACCTTC
CDR3aa: CASSYLRDRVISTF
j_gene: TRBJ1-2
v_gene: TRBV6-2/TRBV6-3
d_gene: TRBD1
abundance: NA

CDR3nt: TGTGCCAGCAGTGAGTCGGGACCTTACAATGAGCAGTTCTTC
CDR3aa: CASSESGPYNEQFF
j_gene: TRBJ2-1
v_gene: TRBV2
d_gene: NA
abundance: NA

CDR3nt: TGTGCCAGCAGTGACTCGGCTAGCGGGTACAATGAGCAGTTCTTC
CDR3aa: CASSDSASGYNEQFF
j_gene: TRBJ2-1
v_gene: TRBV6-4
d_gene: TRBD2
abundance: NA

CDR3nt: TGTGCCAGCAGCTTGGGAAATTTCCGGGACAGCCAAGAGACCCAGTACTTC
CDR3aa: CASSLGNFRDSQETQYF
j_gene: TRBJ2-5
v_gene: TRBV11-2
d_gene: TRBD1
abundance: once

CDR3nt: TGTGCCAGCAGTTTATCCCCAGGGGGCCAAAACATTCAGTACTTC
CDR3aa: CASSLSPGGQNIQYF
j_gene: TRBJ2-4
v_gene: TRBV27
d_gene: TRBD1
abundance: NA

CDR3nt: TGTGCTAGCAGCCCAGGGACAGGGAATGGCTACACCTTC
CDR3aa: CASSPGTGNGYTF
j_gene: TRBJ1-2
v_gene: TRBV7-7
d_gene: TRBD1
abundance: NA

CDR3nt: TGTGCCAGCGGCCCTAGTACCAGCCGGGAGCTGTTTTTT
CDR3aa: CASGPSTSRELFF
j_gene: TRBJ2-2
v_gene: TRBV11-1
d_gene: NA
abundance: NA

CDR3nt: TGTGCCAGCAGCTTAGGGATCCTAGCTGGCGGTACGCAGTATTTT
CDR3aa: CASSLGILAGGTQYF
j_gene: TRBJ2-3
v_gene: TRBV11-3
d_gene: NA
abundance: NA

CDR3nt: TGTGCCAGCAGCCGTGACACTAACTACAATGAGCAGTTCTTC
CDR3aa: CASSRDTNYNEQFF
j_gene: TRBJ2-1
v_gene: TRBV6-1
d_gene: NA
abundance: NA

CDR3nt: TGTGCCAGCAGTTTCACGACAGGGACTAACTATGGCTACACCTTC
CDR3aa: CASSFTTGTNYGYTF
j_gene: TRBJ1-2
v_gene: TRBV12-3/TRBV12-4
d_gene: TRBD1
abundance: few

CDR3nt: TGTGCCAGCAGCTTAATCGAGACCCAGTACTTC
CDR3aa: CASSLIETQYF
j_gene: TRBJ2-5
v_gene: TRBV7-3
d_gene: NA
abundance: NA

CDR3nt: TGTGCCAGCAGCCCCGACAGGGGGACTGAAAAACTGTTTTTT
CDR3aa: CASSPDRGTEKLFF
j_gene: TRBJ1-4
v_gene: TRBV11-2
d_gene: TRBD1
abundance: NA

CDR3nt: TGTGCCAGCGGGCCTGGGGGGGGCAAAGATCAGCCCCAGCATTTT
CDR3aa: CASGPGGGKDQPQHF
j_gene: TRBJ1-5
v_gene: TRBV2
d_gene: NA
abundance: once

CDR3nt: TGTGCCAGCAGTTCGGTGGGACTATACTACGAGCAGTACTTC
CDR3aa: CASSSVGLYYEQYF
j_gene: TRBJ2-7
v_gene: TRBV12-3/TRBV12-4
d_gene: TRBD2
abundance: hyperexpanded

CDR3nt: TGCAGCGTTGAAGCCCGAAGCACGGAATTTAGCACAGATACGCAGTATTTT
CDR3aa: CSVEARSTEFSTDTQYF
j_gene: TRBJ2-3
v_gene: TRBV29-1
d_gene: NA
abundance: NA

CDR3nt: TGTGCCAGCAGTTACTTCGGGGAGGATGAGCAGTTCTTC
CDR3aa: CASSYFGEDEQFF
j_gene: TRBJ2-1
v_gene: TRBV6-5
d_gene: NA
abundance: NA

CDR3nt: TGTGCCAGCAGCCCGGACATTTACAATGAGCAGTTCTTC
CDR3aa: CASSPDIYNEQFF
j_gene: TRBJ2-1
v_gene: TRBV6-1
d_gene: NA
abundance: NA

CDR3nt: TGTGCCAGCAGCTTACAGGGGGGTGTAAATGAGCAGTTCTTC
CDR3aa: CASSLQGGVNEQFF
j_gene: TRBJ2-1
v_gene: TRBV11-2
d_gene: NA
abundance: NA

CDR3nt: TGTGCCAGCAGCAACAGCGTGGAGACCCAGTACTTC
CDR3aa: CASSNSVETQYF
j_gene: TRBJ2-5
v_gene: TRBV11-3
d_gene: NA
abundance: NA

CDR3nt: TGCAGTGCCCAGAAGGCTAGCGGGTCCTACGAGCAGTACTTC
CDR3aa: CSAQKASGSYEQYF
j_gene: TRBJ2-7
v_gene: TRBV20-1
d_gene: TRBD2
abundance: NA

CDR3nt: TGCGCCAGCAGCCAAGATCTAAGGGGCTACACCTTC
CDR3aa: CASSQDLRGYTF
j_gene: TRBJ1-2
v_gene: TRBV4-1
d_gene: NA
abundance: NA

CDR3nt: TGTGCCAGGACTACTACCGACAATGAGCAGTTCTTC
CDR3aa: CARTTTDNEQFF
j_gene: TRBJ2-1
v_gene: TRBV13
d_gene: NA
abundance: few

CDR3nt: TGTGCCACCGGGGGGGTCGGAGAGACCCAGTACTTC
CDR3aa: CATGGVGETQYF
j_gene: TRBJ2-5
v_gene: TRBV10-3
d_gene: TRBD2
abundance: NA

CDR3nt: TGTGCCAGCCATGGACAGGGGGCCACTGAAGCTTTCTTT
CDR3aa: CASHGQGATEAFF
j_gene: TRBJ1-1
v_gene: TRBV9
d_gene: TRBD1
abundance: NA

CDR3nt: TGTGCCAGCAGCCGGGACTATAGCGAGCAGTTCTTC
CDR3aa: CASSRDYSEQFF
j_gene: TRBJ2-1
v_gene: TRBV7-6
d_gene: TRBD2
abundance: once

CDR3nt: TGCAGCGTTGAAGAGGCACAGCCTTTCTACGAGCAGTACTTC
CDR3aa: CSVEEAQPFYEQYF
j_gene: TRBJ2-7
v_gene: TRBV29-1
d_gene: NA
abundance: NA

CDR3nt: TGCAGCGTACCCCAGGGTCTCTATGGCTACACCTTC
CDR3aa: CSVPQGLYGYTF
j_gene: TRBJ1-2
v_gene: TRBV29-1
d_gene: NA
abundance: once

CDR3nt: TGTGCCGGGAGAATGAGGACCTCTAGCACAGATACGCAGTATTTT
CDR3aa: CAGRMRTSSTDTQYF
j_gene: TRBJ2-3
v_gene: TRBV7-9
d_gene: NA
abundance: NA

CDR3nt: TGCGCCAGCAGCTTGGCCTTAGCGACCTACGAGCAGTACTTC
CDR3aa: CASSLALATYEQYF
j_gene: TRBJ2-7
v_gene: TRBV5-1
d_gene: NA
abundance: NA

CDR3nt: TGTGCCATCAGTGAGTCTTATATAGGGGACACTGAAGCTTTCTTT
CDR3aa: CAISESYIGDTEAFF
j_gene: TRBJ1-1
v_gene: TRBV10-3
d_gene: NA
abundance: once

CDR3nt: TGCGCCAGCAGCCAAATCAAGCGGGAGGGCGGCGCGCAGTATTTT
CDR3aa: CASSQIKREGGAQYF
j_gene: TRBJ2-3
v_gene: TRBV4-1
d_gene: TRBD2
abundance: once

CDR3nt: TGTGCCAGCAGTCCTCCGGGTGGGCTTTATGAAAAACTGTTTTTT
CDR3aa: CASSPPGGLYEKLFF
j_gene: TRBJ1-4
v_gene: TRBV12-3/TRBV12-4
d_gene: NA
abundance: NA

CDR3nt: TGTGCCAGCAGCTTCCGATATCGGGACAGGGCCGCTTATCTTTATGGCTACACCTTC
CDR3aa: CASSFRYRDRAAYLYGYTF
j_gene: TRBJ1-2
v_gene: TRBV11-1
d_gene: TRBD1
abundance: NA

CDR3nt: TGCAGCGCCGAGGGGCAGGGGGCTATCGATGAGCAGTTCTTC
CDR3aa: CSAEGQGAIDEQFF
j_gene: TRBJ2-1
v_gene: TRBV29-1
d_gene: TRBD1
abundance: few

CDR3nt: TGTGCCAGCAGCCACATCGGGACTAATGGGTACAATGAGCAGTTCTTC
CDR3aa: CASSHIGTNGYNEQFF
j_gene: TRBJ2-1
v_gene: TRBV7-9
d_gene: TRBD2
abundance: few

CDR3nt: TGCGCCAGCAGCCAAGACAGCCCTGAAGCTTTCTTT
CDR3aa: CASSQDSPEAFF
j_gene: TRBJ1-1
v_gene: TRBV4-1
d_gene: NA
abundance: NA

CDR3nt: TGTGCCACCAGCAGATGGACTAGCGGGGTAGGGAAAAACATTCAGTACTTC
CDR3aa: CATSRWTSGVGKNIQYF
j_gene: TRBJ2-4
v_gene: TRBV15
d_gene: TRBD2
abundance: NA

CDR3nt: TGTGCCAGCAGCACCATGGGCCCAGGGGGCACAGATACGCAGTATTTT
CDR3aa: CASSTMGPGGTDTQYF
j_gene: TRBJ2-3
v_gene: TRBV4-2
d_gene: NA
abundance: NA

CDR3nt: TGTGCCAGCAGTTACGTGGGGGGGTGGTACACTGAAGCTTTCTTT
CDR3aa: CASSYVGGWYTEAFF
j_gene: TRBJ1-1
v_gene: TRBV6-5
d_gene: NA
abundance: NA

CDR3nt: TGCGCCAGCAGCTTGGTAGCGGCCGGGGAGCTGTTTTTT
CDR3aa: CASSLVAAGELFF
j_gene: TRBJ2-2
v_gene: TRBV5-1
d_gene: NA
abundance: NA

CDR3nt: TGTGCCAGCAGCTCCGGGACCCCGGATGGCTACACCTTC
CDR3aa: CASSSGTPDGYTF
j_gene: TRBJ1-2
v_gene: TRBV7-9
d_gene: NA
abundance: NA

CDR3nt: TGTGCCAGCAGCCGACTTTACAATGAGCAGTTCTTC
CDR3aa: CASSRLYNEQFF
j_gene: TRBJ2-1
v_gene: TRBV11-3
d_gene: NA
abundance: NA

CDR3nt: TGCGCCAGCAGACCCACAGGGTGGGGAAACACCATATATTTT
CDR3aa: CASRPTGWGNTIYF
j_gene: TRBJ1-3
v_gene: TRBV23-1
d_gene: NA
abundance: few

CDR3nt: TGTGCCAGCTCACTCGGACTAGTCTCCTACAATGAGCAGTTCTTC
CDR3aa: CASSLGLVSYNEQFF
j_gene: TRBJ2-1
v_gene: TRBV18
d_gene: TRBD2
abundance: NA

CDR3nt: TGTGCCACCAGCAGAGTCCCTAGCGCTGCCTACAATGAGCAGTTCTTC
CDR3aa: CATSRVPSAAYNEQFF
j_gene: TRBJ2-1
v_gene: TRBV15
d_gene: NA
abundance: NA

CDR3nt: TGTGCCAGCAGCTTAGCGCAGGGAATGAACACTGAAGCTTTCTTT
CDR3aa: CASSLAQGMNTEAFF
j_gene: TRBJ1-1
v_gene: TRBV7-6
d_gene: NA
abundance: NA

CDR3nt: TGTGCCAGCAGGGCGACAGGGGCGAACACCGGGGAGCTGTTTTTT
CDR3aa: CASRATGANTGELFF
j_gene: TRBJ2-2
v_gene: TRBV12-3/TRBV12-4
d_gene: TRBD1
abundance: NA